The sequence of this TCR beta chain was determined in a study of beta chain features in type 1 diabetes. Broader study findings: Naive, central memory and Treg TCRB repertoires seemed to resemble each other more closely in patients than they did in healthy donors.

The sequenced template was cDNA made from the entire isolated RNA. Clones were read by immunoSEQ multiplex PCR, and TCRdb kept only the in-frame ones, dropping some. The sample shows 150,000 to 190,000 clones, about 8.5% of them seen only once. About this clone itself: Its matching antigen is unknown.

The CDR3 spans 14 residues. Trimming shortened V by 7 bases and J by 0 bases, and 9 bases separated the two germline ends. CDR1 is LNHDA, CDR2 SQIVND, per germline (reference sequence). The origin of this receptor is a man between 18 and 35 years old in good health. The sample taken for sequencing was central memory CD4+ T cells from blood. This chain connects TRBV19 to TRBJ1-4; D gene unclear. The CDR3 coding sequence is TGTGCCAGTACACGAACAGCAACTAATGAAAAACTGTTTTTT. Translating it yields CASTRTATNEKLFF. Drawing the rest from reference TRBV19 and TRBJ1-4, the complete variable domain is DGGITQSPKYLFRKEGQNVTLSCEQNLNHDAMYWYRQDPGQGLRLIYYSQIVNDFQKGDIAEGYSVSREKKESFPLTVTSAQKNPTAFYLCASTRTATNEKLFFGSGTQLSVL.